This T cell receptor beta chain derives from a study of blood T cell repertoires in COVID-19. The method was immunoSEQ multiplex PCR; TCRdb's version includes in-frame clones alone and lacks a portion of them. The top ten clones hold about 40% of a sample with some 73,000 clones, approximately 85% of them seen once. Between the trimmed V and J ends, which lost 3 bases and 5 bases, there was a span of 10 bases. CDR1 is LNHDA and CDR2 is SQIVND in the germline V gene (reference sequence). The CDR3 is made up of 13 amino acids. This clone was observed at least ten times. The TCR originated in an elderly woman with active or convalescent COVID-19. The sequenced sample was peripheral blood. The rearrangement joins TRBV19 to TRBJ1-2; no definite D call. CDR3 coding DNA: TGTGCCAGTAGTATGGCGGGTCCTTATGGCTACACCTTC. It codes for CASSMAGPYGYTF.